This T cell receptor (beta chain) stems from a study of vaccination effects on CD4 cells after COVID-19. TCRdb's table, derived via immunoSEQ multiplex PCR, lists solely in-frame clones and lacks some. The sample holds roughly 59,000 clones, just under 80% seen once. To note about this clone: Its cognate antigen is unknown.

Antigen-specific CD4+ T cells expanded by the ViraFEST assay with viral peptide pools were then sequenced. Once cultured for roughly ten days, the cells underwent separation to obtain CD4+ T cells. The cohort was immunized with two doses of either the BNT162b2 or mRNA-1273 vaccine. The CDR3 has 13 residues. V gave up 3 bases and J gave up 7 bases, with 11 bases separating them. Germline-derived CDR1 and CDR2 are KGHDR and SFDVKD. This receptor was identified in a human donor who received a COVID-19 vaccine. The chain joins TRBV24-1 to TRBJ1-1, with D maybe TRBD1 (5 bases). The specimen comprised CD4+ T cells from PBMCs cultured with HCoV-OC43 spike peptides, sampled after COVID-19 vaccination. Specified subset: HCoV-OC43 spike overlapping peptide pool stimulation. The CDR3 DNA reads TGTGCCACCAGTGATGGGGGGTTGGGTGAAGCTTTCTTT. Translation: CATSDGGLGEAFF.